The source of this T cell receptor beta chain is a study of human T cells and chemical hapten exposure (dated by TCRdb to the early 2020s). Regarding the study in general: For sensitization, 2% DPC in acetone was applied to an approximately 2 cm by approximately 2 cm area of upper inner arm skin. Throughout the approximately 25-week study period, patients were also given weekly therapeutic DPC doses on the scalp. Patch tests used Finn chambers with 0.01% DPC on the upper back, scored after 6 days by International Contact Dermatitis Research Group standards. The mostly female patient cohort included alopecia areata with under or over 50% scalp involvement, alopecia totalis and alopecia universalis. The libraries were sequenced as a pool, and the TCR yield per sample differed mostly because of small variations in library volumes within the pool. In alopecia patients, the study followed how the peripheral blood TCR repertoire changed in vivo over primary and secondary sensitization to diphenylcyclopropenone (DPC), a hapten. Blood samples were taken from patients before sensitization (week 0) and at 2, 6 and about 24 weeks after DPC sensitization. For TCR sequencing, blood came from 25 to 35 alopecia patients at anywhere from one to four time points (pre-sensitization, 2, 6 and 24 weeks). General study outcomes and caveats: The number of TCRs above 1 in 1000 frequency did not change with DPC sensitization; there was no evidence of global repertoire structure alterations. Repeated subsampling changed both the strength of the expansion versus patch-test correlation and the threshold at which that correlation became significant. A positive correlation was found between the number of PT1 expanded TCRs and patch test score, with significance reached at thresholds 8, 16 and 32 but not 4. Because every patient had alopecia, a presumed autoimmune disease, the patients' immune response might differ from that of healthy individuals. Expanded TCRs formed significantly more large CDR3 similarity clusters than pre-sensitization or healthy control sets, consistent with antigen-driven responses.

The library was produced with RACE. Sequencer: NextSeq 500. During library preparation, unique molecular identifiers were attached to individual cDNA molecules so that TCRs could be counted in a quantitative, reproducible way. Each blood RNA sample was used to sequence both TCR alpha and TCR beta chains. The authors processed their data as follows. The median number of TCRs per sample was approximately 98,000, ranging from about 20,000 to 750,000. V, J and CDR3 annotation of the TCR reads was carried out using the Decombinator software suite. For PS versus PT1 abundance plots, all samples were subsampled to the same number of TCRs (28,000). TCRs were defined as expanded if absent before sensitization and observed at least eight times at the 2-week time point. Clones were called with MiXCR by TCRdb after fastp trimmed the public reads at Q25, and only in-frame beta chains were retained. When rows share a CDR3 protein, they turn into one entry using the most common DNA and genes. The V and J calls, along with clone size, are taken from TCRdb and not from the paper's own processing. The sample table contains 25,000 to 35,000 distinct CDR3 sequences; only one count was recorded for about 5% of them. Together, the top ten hold 5.6% of the sample.

What the time point label conveys for this sample: patch test 3, about 24 weeks after DPC sensitization. Sample treatment or condition, as interpreted from the label and publication: therapeutic diphenylcyclopropenone sensitization with weekly scalp DPC. Blood at each patch-test visit was drawn before the patch test was applied. Eligible patients were aged 18 to 70, diagnosed with alopecia, deemed suitable for DPC therapy, and excluded if pregnant. Total RNA was extracted from unfractionated whole blood collected in Tempus Blood RNA tubes. The germline ends are 8 bases apart after V is trimmed by 1 base and J by 1 base. The CDR3, from cysteine to phenylalanine, totals 14 residues. The read is trimmed to its CDR3 DNA, 42 bases read in frame from base 1. Taken from the germline V gene, the CDR1 and CDR2 loops are MNHNS and SASEGT. The sample holds many counts of this clonotype. Its antigen remains undetermined. No much larger clonotype is one base removed from it; base qualities were not supplied.

Sequenced here: whole blood, sampled in connection with sensitization to the hapten diphenylcyclopropenone (DPC). The rearrangement combines TRBV6-1 with TRBJ2-7; the D gene assignment is ambiguous. This clonotype originated in a man aged 25 to 45 with alopecia areata. Some clones in this sample may be carry-over from other donors' samples. The CDR3 protein is CASSEDRQSYEQYF. In nucleotides, the sequence is TGTGCCAGCAGTGAAGATCGGCAGTCCTACGAGCAGTACTTC.